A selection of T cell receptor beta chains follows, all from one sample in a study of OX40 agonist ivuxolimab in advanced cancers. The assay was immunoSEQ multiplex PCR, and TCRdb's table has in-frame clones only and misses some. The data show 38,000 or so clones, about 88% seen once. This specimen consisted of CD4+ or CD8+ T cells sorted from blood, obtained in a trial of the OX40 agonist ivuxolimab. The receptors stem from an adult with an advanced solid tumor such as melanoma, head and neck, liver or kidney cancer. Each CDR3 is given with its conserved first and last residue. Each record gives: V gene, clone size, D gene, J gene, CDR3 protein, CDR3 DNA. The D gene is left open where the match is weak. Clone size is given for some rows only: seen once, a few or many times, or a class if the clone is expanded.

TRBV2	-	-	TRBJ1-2	CASSHHETGSYGYTF	TGTGCCAGCAGTCACCACGAGACGGGCAGCTATGGCTACACCTTC
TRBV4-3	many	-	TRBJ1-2	CASSQDRFEGRLPAYTF	TGCGCCAGCAGCCAAGATAGGTTTGAGGGGCGCCTGCCGGCGTACACCTTC
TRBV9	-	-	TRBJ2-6	CASSGQFGTDSGANVLTF	TGTGCCAGCAGCGGGCAGTTCGGGACGGATTCTGGGGCCAACGTCCTGACTTTC
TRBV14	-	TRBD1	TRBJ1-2	CASSRQGEKGYTF	TGTGCCAGCAGCCGACAGGGGGAGAAAGGCTACACCTTC
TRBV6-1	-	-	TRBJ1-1	CASSYGGTEAFF	TGTGCCAGCAGTTATGGGGGCACTGAAGCTTTCTTT
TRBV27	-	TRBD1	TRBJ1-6	CASNRAGGQNNSPLHF	TGTGCCAGCAACCGCGCCGGGGGACAGAATAATTCACCCCTCCACTTT
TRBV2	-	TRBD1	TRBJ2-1	CASSEGWGTGSLNEQFF	TGTGCCAGCAGTGAAGGCTGGGGGACAGGGAGTTTAAATGAGCAGTTCTTC
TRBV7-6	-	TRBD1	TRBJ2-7	CASSTTPGQSYEQYF	TGTGCCAGCAGCACCACCCCGGGACAGAGCTACGAGCAGTACTTC
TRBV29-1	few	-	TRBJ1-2	CSVEFQGNGYTF	TGCAGCGTTGAATTCCAGGGGAATGGCTACACCTTC
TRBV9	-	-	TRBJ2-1	CASSALVSYNEQFF	TGTGCCAGCAGCGCCCTAGTATCCTACAATGAGCAGTTCTTC
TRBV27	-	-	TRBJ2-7	CASSFDYGYEQYF	TGTGCCAGCAGTTTTGATTATGGCTACGAGCAGTACTTC